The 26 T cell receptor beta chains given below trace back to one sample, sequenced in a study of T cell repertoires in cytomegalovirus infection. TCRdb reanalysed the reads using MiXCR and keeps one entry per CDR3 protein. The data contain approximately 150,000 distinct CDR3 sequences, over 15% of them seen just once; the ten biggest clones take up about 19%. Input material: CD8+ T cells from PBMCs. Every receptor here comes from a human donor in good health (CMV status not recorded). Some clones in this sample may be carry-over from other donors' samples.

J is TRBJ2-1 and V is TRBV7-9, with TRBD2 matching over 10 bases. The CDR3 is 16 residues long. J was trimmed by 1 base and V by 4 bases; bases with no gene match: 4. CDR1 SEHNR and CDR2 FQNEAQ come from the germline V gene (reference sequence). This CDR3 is CASSWSGRGSYNEQFF. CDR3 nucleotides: TGTGCCAGCAGCTGGAGCGGGAGGGGGTCCTACAATGAGCAGTTCTTC.

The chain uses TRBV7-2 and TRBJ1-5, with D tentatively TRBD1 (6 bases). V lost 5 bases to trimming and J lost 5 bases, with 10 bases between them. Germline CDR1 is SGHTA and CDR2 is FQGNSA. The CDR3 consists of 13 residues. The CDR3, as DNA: TGTGCCAGCAGCGCGAGGACAGATCAGCCCCAGCATTTT. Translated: CASSARTDQPQHF.

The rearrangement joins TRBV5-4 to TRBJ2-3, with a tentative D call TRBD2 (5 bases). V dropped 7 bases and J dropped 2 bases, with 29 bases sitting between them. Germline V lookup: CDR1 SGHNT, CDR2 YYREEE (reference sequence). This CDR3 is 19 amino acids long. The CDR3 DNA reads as TGTGCCAGCGACTACGTCGCGAAAAAAAATAAAGATGACACAGATACGCAGTATTTT. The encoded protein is CASDYVAKKNKDDTDTQYF.

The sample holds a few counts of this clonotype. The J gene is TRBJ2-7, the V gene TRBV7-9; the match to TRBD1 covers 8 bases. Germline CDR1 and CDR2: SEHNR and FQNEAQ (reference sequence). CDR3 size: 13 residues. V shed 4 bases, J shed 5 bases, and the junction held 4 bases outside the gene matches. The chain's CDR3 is CASSSPDRDEQYF. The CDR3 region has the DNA TGTGCCAGCAGCTCCCCGGACAGGGACGAGCAGTACTTC.

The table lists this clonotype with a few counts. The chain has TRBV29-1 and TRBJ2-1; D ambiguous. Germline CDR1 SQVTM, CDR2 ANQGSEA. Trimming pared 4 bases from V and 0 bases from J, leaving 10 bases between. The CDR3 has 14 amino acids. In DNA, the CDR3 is TGCAGCGTTGTGTCTGCCAGCTCCTACAATGAGCAGTTCTTC. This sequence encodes CSVVSASSYNEQFF.

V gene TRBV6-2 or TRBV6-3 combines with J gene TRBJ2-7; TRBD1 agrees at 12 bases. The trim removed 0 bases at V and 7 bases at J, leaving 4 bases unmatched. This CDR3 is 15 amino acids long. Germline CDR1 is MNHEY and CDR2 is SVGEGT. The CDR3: CASSYSGQGASEQYF. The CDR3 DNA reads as TGTGCCAGCAGTTACTCGGGACAGGGGGCAAGTGAGCAGTACTTC.

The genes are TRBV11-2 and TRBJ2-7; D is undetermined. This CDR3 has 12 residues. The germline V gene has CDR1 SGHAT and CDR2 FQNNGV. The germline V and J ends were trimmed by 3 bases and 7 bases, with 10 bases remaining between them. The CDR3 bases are TGTGCCAGCAGCTTTTCGGGTGCTGAGCAGTACTTC. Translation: CASSFSGAEQYF.

DNA of the CDR3: TGTGCCAGCCCCGTAGACAGGATCTACAATGAGCAGTTCTTC. Its translation is CASPVDRIYNEQFF. V and J are TRBV5-8 and TRBJ2-1, with D perhaps TRBD1 (6 bases). Looked up from germline, CDR1 is SGHTS and CDR2 is YDEGEE. V gave up 7 bases and J gave up 3 bases, with 14 bases separating them. The CDR3 has 14 amino acids.

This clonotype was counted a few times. The CDR3 here is CASSGIRGPEKLFF. DNA for the CDR3: TGTGCCAGCAGTGGAATAAGAGGCCCCGAAAAACTGTTTTTT. The rearrangement joins TRBV6-1 to TRBJ1-4; no clear D gene. V was shortened by 4 bases and J by 8 bases, with 14 bases between the two germline ends. Germline-derived CDR1 and CDR2 are MNHNS and SASEGT. The CDR3 has 14 residues.

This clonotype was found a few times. The CDR3 loop is CASSLRDPDPYEQYF. CDR3 in DNA: TGTGCCAGCAGTTTAAGGGACCCGGACCCCTACGAGCAGTACTTC. V and J are TRBV28 and TRBJ2-7; either TRBD1 or TRBD2 may supply D (5 bases each). The ends were cut back, 2 bases at V and 2 bases at J, with 13 bases in the middle. This CDR3 spans 15 amino acids. Germline CDR1 is MDHEN and CDR2 is SYDVKM.

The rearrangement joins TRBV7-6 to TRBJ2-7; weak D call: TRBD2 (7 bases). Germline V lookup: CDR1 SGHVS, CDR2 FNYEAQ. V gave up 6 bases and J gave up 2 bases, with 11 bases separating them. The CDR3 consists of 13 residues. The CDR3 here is CASSRGDTYEQYF. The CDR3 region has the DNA TGTGCCAGCAGTCGGGGGGACACCTACGAGCAGTACTTC.

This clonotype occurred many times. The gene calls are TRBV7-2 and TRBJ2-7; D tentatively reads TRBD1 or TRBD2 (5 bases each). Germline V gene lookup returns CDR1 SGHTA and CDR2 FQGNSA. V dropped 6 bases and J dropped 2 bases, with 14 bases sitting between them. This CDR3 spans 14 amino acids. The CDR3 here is CASSPGTGPYEQYF. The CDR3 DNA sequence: TGTGCCAGCAGTCCCGGGACGGGACCCTACGAGCAGTACTTC. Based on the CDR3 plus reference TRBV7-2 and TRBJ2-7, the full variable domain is GAGVSQSPSNKVTEKGKDVELRCDPISGHTALYWYRQSLGQGLEFLIYFQGNSAPDKSGLPSDRFSAERTGGSVSTLTIQRTQQEDSAVYLCASSPGTGPYEQYFGPGTRLTVT.

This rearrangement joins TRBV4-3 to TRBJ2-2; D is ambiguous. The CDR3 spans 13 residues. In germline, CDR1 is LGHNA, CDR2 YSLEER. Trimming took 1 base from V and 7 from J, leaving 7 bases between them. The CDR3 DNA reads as TGCGCCAGCAGCCAAGCCGGTGGCGGGGAGCTGTTTTTT. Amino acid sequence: CASSQAGGGELFF.

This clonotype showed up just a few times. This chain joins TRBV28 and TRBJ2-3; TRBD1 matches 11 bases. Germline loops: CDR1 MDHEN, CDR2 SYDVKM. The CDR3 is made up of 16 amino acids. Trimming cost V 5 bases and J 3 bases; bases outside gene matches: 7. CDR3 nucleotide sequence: TGTGCCAGCAGTCCGTTGGGACAGGGGGGGACAGATACGCAGTATTTT. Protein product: CASSPLGQGGTDTQYF.

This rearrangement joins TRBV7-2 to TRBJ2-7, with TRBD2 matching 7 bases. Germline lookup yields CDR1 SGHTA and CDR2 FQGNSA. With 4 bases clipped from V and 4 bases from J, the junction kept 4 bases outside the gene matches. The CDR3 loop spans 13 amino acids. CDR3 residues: CASSWNSGYEQYF. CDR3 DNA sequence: TGTGCCAGCAGCTGGAATAGCGGGTACGAGCAGTACTTC. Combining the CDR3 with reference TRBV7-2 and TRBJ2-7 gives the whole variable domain GAGVSQSPSNKVTEKGKDVELRCDPISGHTALYWYRQSLGQGLEFLIYFQGNSAPDKSGLPSDRFSAERTGGSVSTLTIQRTQQEDSAVYLCASSWNSGYEQYFGPGTRLTVT.

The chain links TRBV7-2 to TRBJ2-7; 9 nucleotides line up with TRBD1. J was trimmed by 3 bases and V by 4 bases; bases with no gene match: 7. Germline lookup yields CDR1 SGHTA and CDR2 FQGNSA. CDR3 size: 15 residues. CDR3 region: CASSWTGASDYEQYF. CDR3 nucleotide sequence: TGTGCCAGCAGCTGGACAGGGGCTTCGGACTACGAGCAGTACTTC.

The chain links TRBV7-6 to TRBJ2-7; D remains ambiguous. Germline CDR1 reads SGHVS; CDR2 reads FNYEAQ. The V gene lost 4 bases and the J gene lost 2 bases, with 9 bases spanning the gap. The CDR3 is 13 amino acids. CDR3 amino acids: CASSSSATYEQYF. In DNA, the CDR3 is TGTGCCAGCAGCTCATCAGCCACCTACGAGCAGTACTTC.

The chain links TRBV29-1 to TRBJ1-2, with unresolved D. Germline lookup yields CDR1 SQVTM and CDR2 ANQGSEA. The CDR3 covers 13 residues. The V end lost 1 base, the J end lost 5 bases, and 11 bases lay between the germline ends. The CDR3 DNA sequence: TGCAGCGTTGAAGGCGGGAAGCTTTATGGCTACACCTTC. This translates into CSVEGGKLYGYTF.

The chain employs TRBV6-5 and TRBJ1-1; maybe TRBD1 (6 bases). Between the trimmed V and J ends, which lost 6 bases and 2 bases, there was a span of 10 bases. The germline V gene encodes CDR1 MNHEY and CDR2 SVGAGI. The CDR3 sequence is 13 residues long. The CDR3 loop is CASSYRVNTEAFF. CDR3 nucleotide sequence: TGTGCCAGCAGCTACAGGGTAAACACTGAAGCTTTCTTT.

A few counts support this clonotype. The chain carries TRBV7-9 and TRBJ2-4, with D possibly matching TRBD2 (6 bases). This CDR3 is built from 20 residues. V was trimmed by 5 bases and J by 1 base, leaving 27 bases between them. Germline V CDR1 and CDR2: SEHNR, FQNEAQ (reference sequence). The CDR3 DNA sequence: TGTGCCAGCAGCCTCGCCCTTATGGGTCCTAGCGTATTGGCCAAAAACATTCAGTACTTC. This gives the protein CASSLALMGPSVLAKNIQYF.

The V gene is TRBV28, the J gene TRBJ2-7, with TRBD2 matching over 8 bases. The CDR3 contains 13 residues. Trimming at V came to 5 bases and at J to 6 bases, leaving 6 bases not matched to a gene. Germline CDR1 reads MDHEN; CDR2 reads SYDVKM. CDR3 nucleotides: TGTGCCAGCAGTCCCGGGAGGGCGGGCGAGCAGTACTTC. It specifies CASSPGRAGEQYF.

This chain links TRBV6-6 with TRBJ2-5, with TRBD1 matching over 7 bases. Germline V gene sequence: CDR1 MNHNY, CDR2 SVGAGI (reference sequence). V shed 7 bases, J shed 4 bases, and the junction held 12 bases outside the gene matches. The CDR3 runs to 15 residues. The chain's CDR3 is CASNVPRGGGETQYF. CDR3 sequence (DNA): TGTGCCAGCAACGTACCCCGAGGGGGCGGAGAGACCCAGTACTTC.

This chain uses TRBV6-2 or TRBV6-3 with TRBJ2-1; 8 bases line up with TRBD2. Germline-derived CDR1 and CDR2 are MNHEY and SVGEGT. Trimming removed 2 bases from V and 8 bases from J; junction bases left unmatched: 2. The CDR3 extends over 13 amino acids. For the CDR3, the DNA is TGTGCCAGCAGTTACAGCGGGAGAGATGAGCAGTTCTTC. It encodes CASSYSGRDEQFF.

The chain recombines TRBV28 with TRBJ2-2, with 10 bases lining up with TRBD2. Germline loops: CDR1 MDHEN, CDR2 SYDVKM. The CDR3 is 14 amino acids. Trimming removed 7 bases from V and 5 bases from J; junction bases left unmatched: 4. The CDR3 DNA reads TGTGCCAGCACCCCGGGACTAGCGACCGGGGAGCTGTTTTTT. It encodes CASTPGLATGELFF.

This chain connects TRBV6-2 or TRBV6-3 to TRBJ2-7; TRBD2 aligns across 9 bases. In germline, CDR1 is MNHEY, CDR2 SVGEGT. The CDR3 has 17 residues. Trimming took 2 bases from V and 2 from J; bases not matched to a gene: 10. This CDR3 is CASSYLSGAGGTYEQYF. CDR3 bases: TGTGCCAGCAGTTACCTGTCGGGAGCGGGAGGCACCTACGAGCAGTACTTC.

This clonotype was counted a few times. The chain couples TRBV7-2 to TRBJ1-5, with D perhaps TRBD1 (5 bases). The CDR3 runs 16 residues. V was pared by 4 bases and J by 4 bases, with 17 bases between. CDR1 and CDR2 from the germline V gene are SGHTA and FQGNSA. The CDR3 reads CASSSASGRFNQPQHF. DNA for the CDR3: TGTGCCAGCAGCTCTGCCTCGGGACGGTTTAATCAGCCCCAGCATTTT.